These 21 T cell receptor beta chains were sequenced from one sample in a study of T cells in Graves' hyperthyroidism and ophthalmopathy. What was amplified from RNA transcripts were TCR beta CDR3 regions. TCR CDR3 underwent first-round RT-PCR with the HTBI primer set. TCRdb recomputed calls from the multiplex PCR reads with MiXCR, one row per CDR3 protein. The sample carries some 510,000 distinct CDR3 sequences, around 20% recorded once. The sequenced sample consisted of blood. The receptors derive from a man aged 18 to 29 with Graves' hyperthyroidism.

The table lists this clonotype with many counts. This chain links TRBV4-1 with TRBJ1-2; no firm D call. The V end was cut by 0 bases, the J end by 7 bases, with 9 bases between. The CDR3 is 13 residues long. Germline V gene data show CDR1 as MGHRA and CDR2 as YSYEKL. DNA for the CDR3: TGCGCCAGCAGCCAAGAGGGGAGGGTTGGCTACACCTTC. Its translation: CASSQEGRVGYTF.

The J gene is TRBJ2-5, the V gene TRBV20-1; 9 bases line up with TRBD1. V gave up 4 bases and J gave up 5 bases; unmatched junction bases: 8. The CDR3 runs to 14 residues. In germline, CDR1 is DFQATT, CDR2 SNEGSKA (reference sequence). In DNA form, the CDR3 reads TGCAGTGCTAACAGGGGGCTCCCCGGGGAGACCCAGTACTTC. Amino acid sequence: CSANRGLPGETQYF.

This clonotype occurred many times. The CDR3 loop reads CASSSQGRATGELFF. In DNA, the CDR3 is TGCGCCAGCAGCTCCCAGGGAAGGGCAACCGGGGAGCTGTTTTTT. This chain connects TRBV5-1 to TRBJ2-2; TRBD1 is a possible D gene (5 bases). CDR3 length equals 15 residues. Between the trimmed V and J ends, which lost 3 bases and 5 bases, there was a span of 14 bases. Germline CDR1 is SGHRS and CDR2 is YFSETQ.

This clonotype was detected only a few times. This chain uses TRBV6-2 or TRBV6-3 with TRBJ2-7, with TRBD2 matching 9 bases. Germline values: CDR1 MNHEY, CDR2 SVGEGT. CDR3 length equals 17 residues. The J segment lost 0 bases and the V segment lost 2 bases, leaving 8 bases of the junction unmatched. CDR3 nucleotides: TGTGCCAGCAGTTACGCCCCAGGTAGCGGGGGCTCCTACGAGCAGTACTTC. Translated, it gives CASSYAPGSGGSYEQYF.

There are many counts of this clonotype. V is TRBV6-2 or TRBV6-3 and J is TRBJ1-2; 8 bases map to TRBD1. This CDR3 comprises 16 residues. Germline trimming cut 0 bases from V and 4 bases from J; bases unmatched to any gene: 7. Germline-derived CDR1 and CDR2 are MNHEY and SVGEGT. The CDR3 reads CASSYSRTGIGYGYTF. CDR3 bases: TGTGCCAGCAGTTACTCCAGGACAGGGATCGGCTATGGCTACACCTTC.

This clonotype has ten or more counts. The chain recombines TRBV11-2 with TRBJ1-1, with D perhaps matching TRBD1 (6 bases). V dropped 4 bases and J dropped 7 bases, with 13 bases sitting between them. The CDR3 is made up of 13 amino acids. Germline-derived CDR1 and CDR2 are SGHAT and FQNNGV. Written as DNA, the CDR3 is TGTGCCAGCAGCTGGGGGGCTCAAATTGAAGCTTTCTTT. Translating it yields CASSWGAQIEAFF.

This clonotype has at least ten counts. The chain joins TRBV6-2 or TRBV6-3 to TRBJ1-1; D may be TRBD1 (5 bases). The CDR3 spans 16 residues. Trimming stripped 4 bases from V and 5 bases from J, with 20 bases between. Looked up from germline, CDR1 is MNHEY and CDR2 is SVGEGT. The CDR3 bases are TGTGCCAGCAGTTTTCTGCACCGAGGGGTTTTAACTGAAGCTTTCTTT. It yields the protein CASSFLHRGVLTEAFF.

This clonotype was picked up many times. V usage is TRBV28 and J usage is TRBJ1-2; 9 positions match TRBD1. Germline values: CDR1 MDHEN, CDR2 SYDVKM. With V trimmed by 5 bases and J by 0 bases, 7 bases remained unmatched. This CDR3 has 16 residues. CDR3 region: CASSPGGTGSNYGYTF. DNA for the CDR3: TGTGCCAGCAGTCCCGGCGGGACAGGGTCTAACTATGGCTACACCTTC.

The chain combines TRBV28 with TRBJ1-1; 8 bases map to TRBD1. Germline assignment: CDR1 MDHEN and CDR2 SYDVKM. The CDR3 spans 14 residues. V dropped 7 bases and J dropped 5; count of bases not matched to a gene: 9. DNA of the CDR3: TGTGCCAGCACTCTCACAGGGGGGCGGACTGAAGCTTTCTTT. Encoded protein: CASTLTGGRTEAFF.

This clonotype showed up many times. The genes are TRBV6-5 and TRBJ1-2, with D hard to call. The length of the CDR3 is 13 residues. The germline V and J ends were trimmed by 6 bases and 6 bases, with 14 bases remaining between them. CDR1 is MNHEY and CDR2 is SVGAGI in the germline V gene. CDR3 DNA sequence: TGTGCCAGCAGCTACACGAGACTCGATGGCTACACCTTC. Translation: CASSYTRLDGYTF.

This clonotype was seen once. V usage is TRBV4-2 and J usage is TRBJ2-2; D possibly uses TRBD1 or TRBD2 (5 bases each). This CDR3 region has 16 residues. V lost 0 bases to trimming and J lost 3 bases, with 11 bases between them. The germline gives CDR1 LGHNA, CDR2 YNFKEQ. The CDR3 bases are TGTGCCAGCAGCCAAGATACCGGGGCCTACACCGGGGAGCTGTTTTTT. Translated: CASSQDTGAYTGELFF.

In this sample, this clonotype turned up many times. The chain uses TRBV6-2 or TRBV6-3 and TRBJ2-7; a weak D match, TRBD1 (5 bases). The V gene lost 0 bases and the J gene lost 6 bases, with 9 bases spanning the gap. This CDR3 has 13 amino acids. CDR1 and CDR2 (germline): MNHEY, SVGEGT. Here the CDR3 reads CASSYSERGEQYF. The CDR3 DNA reads as TGTGCCAGCAGTTACTCGGAAAGGGGCGAGCAGTACTTC.

This clonotype has a count of ten or more. The rearrangement links TRBV29-1 to TRBJ2-7; D could derive from TRBD1 or TRBD2 (5 bases each). V dropped 3 bases and J dropped 3 bases, with 9 bases sitting between them. This CDR3 is built from 12 residues. Germline assignment: CDR1 SQVTM and CDR2 ANQGSEA. Written as DNA, the CDR3 is TGCAGCGTTGATTGGGGGAACTACGAGCAGTACTTC. This codes for CSVDWGNYEQYF.

The chain couples TRBV24-1 to TRBJ1-2, with TRBD1 as a possible D gene (6 bases). The CDR3 is 12 residues long. Looked up from germline, CDR1 is KGHDR and CDR2 is SFDVKD. The V end was cut by 9 bases, the J end by 4 bases, with 11 bases between. The CDR3 loop is CATYRAGYGYTF. The CDR3, as DNA: TGTGCCACCTACAGGGCCGGCTATGGCTACACCTTC.

This clonotype has just a few counts. The chain is built from TRBV4-1 and TRBJ2-7; possible D gene TRBD2, 6 bases. The V and J ends lost 0 bases and 0 bases respectively, with 12 bases between them. Germline loops: CDR1 MGHRA, CDR2 YSYEKL. The CDR3 consists of 16 residues. CDR3 in DNA: TGCGCCAGCAGCCAAGAAGCGGCGGGGTCCTCCTACGAGCAGTACTTC. Protein: CASSQEAAGSSYEQYF.

This clonotype showed up just a few times. The rearrangement links TRBV5-1 to TRBJ2-7; 14 bases are shared with TRBD2. The junction had 5 bases not matched to a gene; V was cut back by 3 bases and J by 3 bases. The CDR3 spans 16 residues. Germline V gene sequence: CDR1 SGHRS, CDR2 YFSETQ. The CDR3 spells CASSWGLAGAIYEQYF. DNA for the CDR3: TGCGCCAGCAGCTGGGGACTAGCGGGGGCCATCTACGAGCAGTACTTC.

This clonotype was detected ten times or more. The chain links TRBV27 to TRBJ2-7; 9 nucleotides align to TRBD1. This CDR3 region has 15 residues. Germline lookup yields CDR1 MNHEY and CDR2 SMNVEV (reference sequence). J lost 6 bases, V lost 5 bases, and 11 bases had no gene match. The CDR3 coding sequence is TGTGCCAGCAGTCCGTCGACAGGGGGTTGGGGCGAGCAGTACTTC. As protein: CASSPSTGGWGEQYF.

The chain has TRBV28 and TRBJ2-5, with D possibly TRBD1 on 6 matching bases. The germline V and J ends were trimmed by 4 bases and 1 base, with 10 bases remaining between them. CDR1 MDHEN and CDR2 SYDVKM come from the germline V gene. CDR3 length equals 14 residues. The CDR3 sequence: CASSSPGVQETQYF. Here the CDR3 DNA reads TGTGCCAGCAGTTCCCCAGGGGTCCAAGAGACCCAGTACTTC.

Ten or more counts support this clonotype. This chain links TRBV7-2 with TRBJ2-5; D is uncertain. V lost 3 bases to trimming and J lost 4 bases, with 9 bases between them. This CDR3 has 13 amino acids. Germline CDR1 reads SGHTA; CDR2 reads FQGNSA. The CDR3 loop reads CASSFYTRETQYF. The CDR3 bases are TGTGCCAGCAGCTTCTATACGCGAGAGACCCAGTACTTC. Full variable domain (rest looked up from reference TRBV7-2 and TRBJ2-5): GAGVSQSPSNKVTEKGKDVELRCDPISGHTALYWYRQSLGQGLEFLIYFQGNSAPDKSGLPSDRFSAERTGGSVSTLTIQRTQQEDSAVYLCASSFYTRETQYFGPGTRLLVL.

In this sample, this clonotype turned up many times. V usage is TRBV20-1 and J usage is TRBJ1-1, with D maybe TRBD1 (6 bases). This CDR3 has 14 amino acids. Trimming left V 5 bases short and J 1 base short, with 14 bases between. Germline lookup yields CDR1 DFQATT and CDR2 SNEGSKA (reference sequence). The CDR3, as DNA: TGCAGTGCTCCACCTCAGGGGTCGAACACTGAAGCTTTCTTT. Its protein product is CSAPPQGSNTEAFF.

This clonotype came up a few times. The chain carries TRBV19 and TRBJ2-2, with 12 bases matching TRBD1. With V trimmed by 10 bases and J by 7 bases, 7 bases remained unmatched. The CDR3 runs to 14 residues. Germline V gene sequence: CDR1 LNHDA, CDR2 SQIVND (reference sequence). CDR3 DNA: TGTGCCACTGGGACAGGGGGCAGTAACGGGGAGCTGTTTTTT. It is translated as CATGTGGSNGELFF.